This T cell receptor (beta chain) emerged from a study of beta chain features in type 1 diabetes listed by TCRdb under 2018. Regarding the study in general: Mean age, gender distribution, total cell number and subset yield did not differ between patients and healthy donors. Across all samples, approximately 100 million sorted cells were examined, and cell number per subset correlated strongly with RNA yield. In the study, recently diagnosed type 1 diabetes patients and matched healthy donors were compared on the TCRB repertoires of their sorted circulating CD4+ T cell subsets. Regulatory and stem cell-like memory subsets were isolated from only 8 patients and roughly eight healthy donors, whereas naive and central memory subsets came from all 30 or so donors. On the study overall, not on this receptor specifically: PCR might favor shorter templates, but patient and control samples were amplified and corrected together, so any skew would affect both groups equally. A moderate but significant shortening of TCRB CDR3 length was observed in type 1 diabetes patients in all four CD4+ subsets. Because cDNA was sequenced instead of genomic DNA, highly expressing activated cells could be over-represented, though the groups showed no difference in activation or CD3 levels. Naive, central memory and regulatory TCRB repertoires appeared to be more alike among patients than among healthy donors. Fewer insertions and more nucleotide deletions at VDJ recombination sites were observed in patients with type 1 diabetes, implying thymic rearrangement abnormalities. Because small numbers of individuals were included in the HLA sub-analyses, any influence of HLA type on TCRB rearrangement was left unresolved.

This clone was counted between two and nine times. No cognate antigen has been identified for it. No much larger clone is present one base from it, and per-base qualities are unavailable. The High Capacity cDNA Reverse Transcription Kit was used to reverse transcribe all of the isolated RNA, meaning that expressed TCRB transcripts were what got sequenced. Deep immunoSEQ sequencing was applied to naive, central memory and regulatory T cell samples, giving an average of about 3.4 million total reads per sample. Sorted cells were lysed in RLT buffer and RNA was extracted with DNase-treated RNeasy Micro or Mini kits, depending on cell number. Each cell subset was processed separately to prevent cross-contamination, with patient and healthy donor samples processed together. The immunoSEQ multiplex PCR was used to amplify TCRB sequences from cDNA, generating 87-bp fragments that spanned the CDR3 region. Amplicons were sequenced on the Illumina HiSeq platform. On the authors' methods: PCR bias was computationally corrected using synthetic template baselines, reads within Hamming distance 2 were collapsed, and singletons that could not be merged were discarded. By aligning reads against IMGT, V, D and J genes, CDR3 length, and insertions or deletions at six rearrangement sites were assigned. Clonotype counts were normalized to sorted cell number within each subset before computing true diversity and Gini coefficients with the tcR R package. Repertoire sharing was quantified using the overlap coefficient calculated on TCRB nucleotide sequences. Out-of-frame TCRB sequences from naive cells were analyzed to stand in for the pre-selection repertoire. The immuneACCESS repertoire file appears here via TCRdb, limited to in-frame rearrangements. These files lack a portion of the clones; in checked studies, under half of the deficit traces to unresolved V genes, and the cause of the others is not known. D and trimming were read from the DNA, whereas the V and J calls and clone size are those reported in that table. The sample table holds roughly 250,000 clones, of which around 21% were seen once. The ten largest make up about 0.028% of the sample.

Including cysteine and phenylalanine, the CDR3 has 12 amino acids. The entry retains the CDR3 DNA only, 36 bases that are in frame from base 1. V is cut by 7 bases and J by 1 base, and the space between the germline ends is 5 bases. The germline V gene sets CDR1 to SGDLS and CDR2 to YYNGEE. From each donor, a single peripheral blood sample of around 0.12 L on average was drawn into heparinised tubes. A BD FACSAria II was used to sort naive, central memory, regulatory and stem cell-like memory CD4+ T cells with a panel that included CD45RO, CCR7, CD25, CD127, CD95 and CD27. A purity above 95% was achieved for all sorted populations. PBMCs were isolated right away by Lymphoprep density gradient centrifugation and were stained directly, without culture. To minimize batch effects, samples were stained and sorted in pairs, one healthy donor with one patient per experiment.

The V and J genes are TRBV9 and TRBJ1-4; the D gene cannot be resolved reliably. Sequencing was done on a sample of naive CD4+ T cells from blood. The label giving this sample's cell subset or site can be read as: true naive CD4+ T cells. The receptor was derived from a woman aged 40-49 years with type 1 diabetes. The CDR3 reads CASGRTNEKLFF. The DNA sequence follows: TGTGCCAGCGGGAGAACTAATGAAAAACTGTTTTTT.